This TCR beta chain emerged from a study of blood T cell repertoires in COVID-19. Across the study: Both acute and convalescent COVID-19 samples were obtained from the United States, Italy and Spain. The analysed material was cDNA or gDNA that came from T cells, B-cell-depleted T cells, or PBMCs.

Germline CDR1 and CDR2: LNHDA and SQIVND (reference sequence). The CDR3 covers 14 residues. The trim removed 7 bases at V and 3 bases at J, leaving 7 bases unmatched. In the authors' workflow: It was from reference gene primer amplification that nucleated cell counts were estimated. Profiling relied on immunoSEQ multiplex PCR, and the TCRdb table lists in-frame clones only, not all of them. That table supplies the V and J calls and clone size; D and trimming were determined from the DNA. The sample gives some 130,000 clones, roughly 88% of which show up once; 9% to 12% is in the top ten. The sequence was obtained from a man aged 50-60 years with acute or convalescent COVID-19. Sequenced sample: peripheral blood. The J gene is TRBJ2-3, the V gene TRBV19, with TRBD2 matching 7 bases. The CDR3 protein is CASKARERTDTQYF. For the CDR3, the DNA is TGTGCCAGTAAAGCGCGGGAGAGGACAGATACGCAGTATTTT. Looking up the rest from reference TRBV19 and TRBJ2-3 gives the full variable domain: DGGITQSPKYLFRKEGQNVTLSCEQNLNHDAMYWYRQDPGQGLRLIYYSQIVNDFQKGDIAEGYSVSREKKESFPLTVTSAQKNPTAFYLCASKARERTDTQYFGPGTRLTVL.